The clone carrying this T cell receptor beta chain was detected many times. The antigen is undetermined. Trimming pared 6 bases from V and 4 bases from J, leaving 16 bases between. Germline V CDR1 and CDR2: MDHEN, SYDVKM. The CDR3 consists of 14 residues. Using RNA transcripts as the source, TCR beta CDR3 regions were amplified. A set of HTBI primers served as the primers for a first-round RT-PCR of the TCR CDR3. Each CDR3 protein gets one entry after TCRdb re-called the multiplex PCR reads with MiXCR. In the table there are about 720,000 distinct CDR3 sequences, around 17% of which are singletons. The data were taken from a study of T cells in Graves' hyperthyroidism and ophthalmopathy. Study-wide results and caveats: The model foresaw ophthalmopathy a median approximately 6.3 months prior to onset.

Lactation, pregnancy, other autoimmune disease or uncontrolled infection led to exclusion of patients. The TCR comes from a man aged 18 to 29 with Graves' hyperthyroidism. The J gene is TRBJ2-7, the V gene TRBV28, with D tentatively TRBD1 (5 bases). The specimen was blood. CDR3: CASSGAGGHYEQYF. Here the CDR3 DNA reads TGTGCCAGCAGCGGTGCCGGTGGACATTACGAGCAGTACTTC. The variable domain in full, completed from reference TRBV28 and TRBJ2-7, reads DVKVTQSSRYLVKRTGEKVFLECVQDMDHENMFWYRQDPGLGLRLIYFSYDVKMKEKGDIPEGYSVSREKKERFSLILESASTNQTSMYLCASSGAGGHYEQYFGPGTRLTVT.